Here is one T cell receptor beta chain with its context. The sample is drawn from a study of blood T cell repertoires in COVID-19. The overall study: The United States, Italy and Spain provided the acute and convalescent COVID-19 samples. Nucleic acid was either cDNA or gDNA, and it came from T cells, B-cell-depleted T cells, or PBMCs.

The authors' processing: Amplified reference gene primers provided the basis for estimating nucleated cell counts. Assay used: immunoSEQ multiplex PCR; TCRdb lists only in-frame clones, some missing. V, J and clone size are taken as reported in that table, and D and trimming were inferred from the DNA itself. The sample has 75,000 to 100,000 clones, roughly 85% seen once; the top ten hold approximately 10%. The germline V gene encodes CDR1 KGHSH and CDR2 LQKENI. The CDR3 is made up of 15 amino acids. V was pared by 3 bases and J by 2 bases, with 12 bases between. Sequenced: peripheral blood. This clonotype originated in a human donor in a cohort sampled during active COVID-19. This chain connects TRBV18 to TRBJ2-3; D is perhaps TRBD1 (6 bases). CDR3 nucleotides: TGTGCCAGCTCACCGCCGGGACAAGCCACAGATACGCAGTATTTT. Translating gives CASSPPGQATDTQYF.